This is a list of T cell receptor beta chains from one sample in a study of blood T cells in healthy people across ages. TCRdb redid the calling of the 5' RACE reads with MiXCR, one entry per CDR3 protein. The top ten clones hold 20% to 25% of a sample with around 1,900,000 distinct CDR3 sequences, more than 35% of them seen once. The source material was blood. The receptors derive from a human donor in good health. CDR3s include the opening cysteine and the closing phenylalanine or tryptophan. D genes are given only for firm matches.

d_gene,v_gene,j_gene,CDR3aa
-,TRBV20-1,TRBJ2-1,CSARVVGGEQFF
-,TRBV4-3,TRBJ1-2,CASSQDVYGYTF
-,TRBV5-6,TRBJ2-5,CASCLGIQATGTQYF
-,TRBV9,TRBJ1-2,CASSVGGQFYGYTF
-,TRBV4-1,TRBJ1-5,CASSPGTVVSPLYQPQHF
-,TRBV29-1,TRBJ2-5,CSVPGETQYF
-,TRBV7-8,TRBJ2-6,CASSPSINSGANVLTF
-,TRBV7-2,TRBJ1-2,CASSLPGDTYGHTF
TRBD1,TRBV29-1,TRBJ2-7,CSISPTGFEQYF
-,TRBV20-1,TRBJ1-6,CSARDPRSSYNSPLHF
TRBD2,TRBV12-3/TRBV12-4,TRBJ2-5,CASSSLAGVTLGGETQYF
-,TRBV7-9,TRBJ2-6,CASRAGTPISGANVLTF
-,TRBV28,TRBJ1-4,CASSTGTSAPNEELFF
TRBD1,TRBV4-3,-,CASSPGRDRGIYEQYF
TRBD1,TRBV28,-,CASRSHGTGDNEQYF
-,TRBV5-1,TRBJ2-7,CASSLQDSRNDEQYF
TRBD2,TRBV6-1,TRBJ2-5,CASSVGSLAGGRETQYF
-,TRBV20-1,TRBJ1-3,CSAVIQARSGNTIYF
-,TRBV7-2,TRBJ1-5,CASSLVVDSNQPQHF
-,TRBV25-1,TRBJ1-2,CASSDLQSLYGYTF
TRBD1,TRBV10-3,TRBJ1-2,CAIRPQTGGSGYTF
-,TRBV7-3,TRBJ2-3,CASSARIQSTDTQYF
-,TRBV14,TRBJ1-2,CASSRELDYGYTF
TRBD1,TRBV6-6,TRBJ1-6,CASSYSFGTGNSPLHF
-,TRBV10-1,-,CASSDKGVMNEQYF
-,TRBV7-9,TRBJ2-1,CASSLARANNEQFF
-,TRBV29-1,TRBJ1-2,CSVSGGEWGYGYTF
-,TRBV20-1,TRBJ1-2,CSASPRALDYTF
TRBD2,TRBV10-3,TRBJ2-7,CAISESSGEYEQYF